This T cell receptor (beta chain) was recorded in a study of patients and donors after allogeneic stem cell transplantation. TCRdb called the RT-PCR reads again in MiXCR, with one record for every CDR3 protein. The sample shows about 960,000 distinct CDR3 sequences, about a sixth of them seen only once. This clonotype turned up a few times. Material for sequencing was blood, either unsorted or a sorted T cell fraction (not recorded which). The receptor comes from a human donor who was either an allogeneic HSCT recipient or a stem cell or donor lymphocyte infusion donor (not recorded which). It is not recorded whose cells these are; they may come from a transplant donor.

The CDR3 sequence: CASRVRDRINEAFF. The CDR3 bases are TGTGCCAGCAGGGTCCGGGACAGAATAAATGAAGCTTTCTTT. The gene calls are TRBV6-1 and TRBJ1-1, with 7 bases fitting TRBD1. This CDR3 has 14 amino acids. V shed 6 bases, J shed 7 bases, and the junction held 11 bases outside the gene matches. Germline CDR1 MNHNS, CDR2 SASEGT.